This TCR beta chain was obtained from a study of blood T cell repertoires in COVID-19. Here immunoSEQ multiplex PCR was the method, and the copy in TCRdb shows in-frame clones only, minus some. The data show about 83,000 clones, around 84% seen once. The CDR3 length is 13 residues. Trimming pared 4 bases from V and 7 bases from J, leaving 12 bases between. Germline-derived CDR1 and CDR2 are SGDLS and YYNGEE. This clonotype was obtained from an elderly woman in a cohort sampled during active or convalescent COVID-19. The rearrangement uses TRBV9 and TRBJ2-4, with D perhaps TRBD1 (6 bases). The sample comprised peripheral blood. CDR3 in amino acids: CASSPLDSNIQYF. The CDR3 DNA is TGTGCCAGCAGCCCGCTGGACAGTAACATTCAGTACTTC.